This entry features one TCR beta chain sequence. This clone was detected only a few times. No antigen is known for it. One base away there is no much larger clone; base qualities are not given. The donors were healthy, HIV-negative adults with no recently reported acute infections or vaccinations. Every donor was a Caucasian adult residing in Nashville, Tennessee, USA. Magnetic negative selection was used to enrich CD4+ T cells, after which naive cells were positively selected on CD45RA and the negative fraction became the memory subset. Blood was collected by leukapheresis, and PBMCs were isolated by Ficoll-Histopaque density gradient centrifugation and then cryopreserved in liquid nitrogen vapor phase. Purity and quantity of every magnetically sorted T cell population were checked by analytical flow cytometry. Each sorted fraction had its genomic DNA isolated and then quantified by UV absorbance on a Nanodrop 2000c.

This sample is drawn from a study of shared clonotypes between healthy human individuals (dated by TCRdb to 2018 to 2020). About the study as a whole: A few men and a couple of women, aged 18 to 49 years, made up the cohort. To estimate repertoire size and how much clonotype sharing occurs between individuals, the study deeply sequenced the blood TCR repertoires of five healthy adults. Libraries were prepared and TCR repertoires were sequenced by different laboratories using diverse techniques, in order to increase sequencing depth and limit assay-specific biases. Each donor's leukapheresis produced roughly between roughly 0.9 and 9 billion PBMCs. For each donor, CD4 naive and CD4 memory were each given three plates, CD8 naive was given two plates, and CD8 memory was given one plate.

The CDR3 runs 14 amino acids, cysteine and phenylalanine included. Only the CDR3 portion is preserved as DNA: 42 bases, with reading frame beginning at the first base. From a lookup of the germline V gene (reference sequence), CDR1 and CDR2 are MNHNY and SVGAGI. V is reduced by 0 bases and J by 7 bases, leaving a spacing of 11 bases between them. Using the deep immunoSEQ assay, TCR CDR3 regions were amplified from genomic DNA by multiplex PCR. Extracted genomic DNA from each cell subset was spread evenly across all wells of several immunoSEQ 96-well plates, with each plate serving as a replicate. Each replicate PCR for sorted subsets received about 220 ng genomic DNA, equal to around 32,000 T cell genomes. The purified libraries were quantified using a Qubit 3.0 fluorometer, sized with a Bioanalyzer 2100, and then quantified again using the KAPA Library Quantification kit. A separate single-read 150-cycle Illumina NextSeq 550 flow cell was used to sequence each immunoSEQ 96-well plate. The study's processing was this. Because only junctional sequences without quality scores were contained in the immunoSEQ output, filtering matching that applied to full-length reads could not be performed. To assign V/J genes and CDR3, sequences were annotated using PyIR, a Python wrapper for IgBLAST v1.9, with IMGT germline references. Reads were removed for weak V/J assignments (E-value above 1e-6), missing CDR3, stop codons, out-of-frame junctions, or ambiguous translated residues. V3J clonotypes were defined as sequences sharing an identical inferred V gene, J gene, and CDR3 amino acid sequence. To compute the percentage overlap between repertoires, the number of shared unique clonotypes was divided by the size of the smaller repertoire. Richness of each repertoire was evaluated using RTK rarefaction, the Chao1 estimator, and Recon v2.1 estimates of unobserved clonotypes. For all TCRbeta clonotypes obtained by the gDNA method from four donors, generation probabilities were computed with OLGA. TCRdb's version of the immuneACCESS table is confined to in-frame rearrangements and falls short of the full clone set. An unresolved V gene accounts for under half of the shortfall where checked; the remainder is of unknown origin. V and J calls and clone size are given by that table; D and trimming were obtained from the DNA. This sample comprises around 240,000 clones, 50% to 75% of them detected only once. The ten biggest clones cover over 8.5% of the sample.

General conclusions and limits of the study: Sampling was restricted to blood, and TCR repertoires in tissue are likely to differ from TCR repertoires in blood. Across a handful of donors, approximately 4.6% of naive CD4, approximately 3.5% of naive CD8, about 2.3% of memory CD4, and around 0.4% of memory CD8 clonotypes were shared. Pairwise subsampling indicated that sequencing depth was expected to affect the degree of clonotype sharing among donors. Even with the large sequencing depth, rarefaction of the sorted-subset datasets indicated that sequencing was incomplete. Naive subsets generally had larger estimated clonotype richness than memory subsets. Because the study included a small number of donors, the genetic and exposure-history diversity represented was limited. Compared with non-shared clonotypes, the clonotypes found in all four sorted-subset donors had higher generation probabilities.

This TCR was sampled from a man aged 25 to 45 in good health. Recombination linked TRBV6-6 to TRBJ2-3, with the D gene uncertain. Sequences were obtained from memory CD4+ T cells sorted from blood. Reading the label with the study, this specimen's cell subset or site is: CD45RA-negative fraction. Read as DNA, the sequence is TGTGCCAGCAGTTACTCCGCGGAAGTCAATACGCAGTATTTT. The translation is CASSYSAEVNTQYF.